Below, 14 T cell receptor beta chains from the same sample are listed, as sequenced in a study of T-cell memory formation after mild COVID-19. Each CDR3 protein gets one entry after TCRdb re-called the 5' RACE reads with MiXCR. This sample has about 210,000 distinct CDR3 sequences; around 27% occur once, and the top ten carry roughly an eighth. The specimen was PBMCs or a T cell subset sorted from them (not recorded which). All receptors derive from an adult woman who had mild COVID-19 (a few samples of this study predate the infection). Cell type and time point are not known.

This clonotype was recorded a few times. The chain employs TRBV3-1 and TRBJ1-6; D remains ambiguous. The CDR3 has 12 amino acids. Trimming stripped 3 bases from V and 8 bases from J, with 5 bases between. Germline CDR1 is LGHDT and CDR2 is YNNKEL (reference sequence). This CDR3 is CASSHFDSPLHF. The CDR3 DNA reads TGTGCCAGCAGCCATTTTGATTCACCCCTCCACTTT.

This clonotype was seen ten or more times. This rearrangement joins TRBV12-3 or TRBV12-4 to TRBJ2-3; 7 bases align to TRBD2. With 6 bases clipped from V and 0 bases from J, the junction kept 3 bases outside the gene matches. The CDR3 has 14 residues. The CDR3 bases are TGTGCCAGCAGCCCCGGGGGGAGCACAGATACGCAGTATTTT. The encoded protein is CASSPGGSTDTQYF.

V and J are TRBV25-1 and TRBJ1-2; D unclear. CDR1 MGHDK and CDR2 SYGVNS come from the germline V gene. Trimming removed 0 bases from V and 8 bases from J, with 13 bases in between. CDR3 size: 14 residues. CDR3 loop: CASSEYPIAGGYTF. The CDR3 nucleotides are TGTGCCAGCAGTGAATACCCCATCGCCGGGGGCTACACCTTC.

The chain has TRBV29-1 and TRBJ1-2; 9 bases agree with TRBD1. Losses at the gene ends were 3 bases for V and 10 bases for J; bases not matched to a gene: 3. In germline, CDR1 is SQVTM, CDR2 ANQGSEA. This CDR3 region has 11 residues. The CDR3 bases are TGCAGCGTTGACAGGACAGGGGCCTACACCTTC. It encodes CSVDRTGAYTF.

The chain couples TRBV24-1 to TRBJ2-7, with D perhaps matching TRBD1 (6 bases). Trimming pared 4 bases from V and 2 bases from J, leaving 11 bases between. Germline assignment: CDR1 KGHDR and CDR2 SFDVKD. The CDR3 has 14 residues. The CDR3 nucleotides read TGTGCCACCAGTGAGACAGGTGTTGCCTACGAGCAGTACTTC. Translated, it gives CATSETGVAYEQYF.

This chain links TRBV20-1 with TRBJ2-1, with 11 nucleotides matching TRBD2. Germline V gene data show CDR1 as DFQATT and CDR2 as SNEGSKA (reference sequence). The CDR3 has 15 amino acids. The V gene end was trimmed by 5 bases and the J gene end by 5 bases; junction bases not matched to a gene: 8. For the CDR3, the DNA is TGCAGTGCTCCAAATAGCGGGAGGGCCCACAATGAGCAGTTCTTC. Protein: CSAPNSGRAHNEQFF.

This clonotype was seen more than once but under ten times. This chain joins TRBV12-3 or TRBV12-4 and TRBJ2-7, with D possibly TRBD1 on 5 matching bases. The CDR3 contains 13 residues. V was cut by 3 bases and J by 6 bases, with 12 bases left in between. CDR3 coding DNA: TGTGCCAGCAGTTTTAGGGGCAGGGCCGAGCAGTACTTC. This translates into CASSFRGRAEQYF.

V is TRBV5-6 and J is TRBJ2-1, with TRBD1 matching 10 bases. This CDR3 has 12 amino acids. V trimming: 4 bases; J trimming: 12 bases; junction bases outside the gene matches: 4. Germline CDR1 and CDR2: SGHDT and YYEEEE. The chain's CDR3 is CASSLGTGAQFF. CDR3 sequence (DNA): TGTGCCAGCAGCCTGGGGACAGGGGCGCAGTTCTTC.

The genes are TRBV7-2 and TRBJ2-5, with 13 nucleotides matching TRBD2. Germline values: CDR1 SGHTA, CDR2 FQGNSA. V lost 3 bases to trimming and J lost 5 bases; unmatched junction nucleotides: 6. This CDR3 has 16 residues. The CDR3 DNA is TGTGCCAGCAGCTTCGGGACTAGCGGGAACGGGGAGACCCAGTACTTC. Its translation: CASSFGTSGNGETQYF.

This chain links TRBV12-3 or TRBV12-4 with TRBJ1-5, with TRBD1 identical over 7 bases. The CDR3 length is 16 residues. The V segment lost 6 bases and the J segment 0 bases; nucleotides outside the gene matches: 8. CDR3 DNA: TGTGCCAGCAGCTTAAGGACAGGTTCTAGCAATCAGCCCCAGCATTTT. This gives the protein CASSLRTGSSNQPQHF.

The rearrangement joins TRBV4-2 to TRBJ2-5; no reliable D call. This CDR3 contains 17 residues. V lost 0 bases to trimming and J lost 5 bases, with 19 bases between them. From germline, CDR1 is LGHNA and CDR2 YNFKEQ. CDR3 sequence: CASSQDLLRTNGETQYF. CDR3 coding DNA: TGTGCCAGCAGCCAAGATCTGCTCAGAACGAACGGGGAGACCCAGTACTTC.

This clonotype occurred a few times. The J gene is TRBJ1-1, the V gene TRBV20-1; D gene uncertain. The CDR3 extends over 11 amino acids. The germline V gene has CDR1 DFQATT and CDR2 SNEGSKA (reference sequence). Trimming left V 6 bases short and J 5 bases short, with 10 bases between. The CDR3 bases are TGCAGTGCGGGCCCCCGTACTGAAGCTTTCTTT. This codes for CSAGPRTEAFF.

The gene calls are TRBV20-1 and TRBJ2-3; 7 bases are a match to TRBD2. CDR3 length equals 15 residues. Germline trimming cut 3 bases from V and 0 bases from J; bases unmatched to any gene: 6. Per germline, CDR1 DFQATT and CDR2 SNEGSKA (reference sequence). Here the CDR3 reads CSASGASGSTDTQYF. CDR3 nucleotide sequence: TGCAGTGCTAGTGGAGCTAGCGGAAGCACAGATACGCAGTATTTT.

The gene calls are TRBV25-1 and TRBJ1-6; 10 positions match TRBD1. In germline, CDR1 is MGHDK, CDR2 SYGVNS. The junction had 9 bases not matched to a gene; V was cut back by 6 bases and J by 10 bases. The CDR3 is made up of 15 amino acids. The CDR3 DNA reads as TGTGCCAGCAGGGGGACAGGGGATTTAGGGTCACCCCTCCACTTT. It translates to CASRGTGDLGSPLHF.